Listed below are T cell receptor beta chains from one sample, sequenced in a study of T cells after yellow fever vaccination. In TCRdb, the 5' RACE reads were re-called with MiXCR into one record per CDR3 protein. Altogether roughly 99,000 distinct CDR3 sequences are present, approximately 5.5% being singletons, with the ten largest covering over 40%. The starting material was CD8+ T cells sorted from PBMCs, obtained 10 days after the yellow fever booster vaccination. These TCRs come from a man younger than 35 who received the YFV17D yellow fever vaccine. The CDR3 runs from the conserved cysteine through the conserved F or W. Fields, in order: CDR3 protein, CDR3 DNA, J gene, clone size, V gene, D gene. The D gene is left open where the match is weak. Clone size, where shown, is once, few, many, or a class for clones that have expanded.

CDR3 protein: CASSLVSGTYGYTF
CDR3 DNA: TGTGCCAGCAGCTTGGTCTCCGGGACCTATGGCTACACCTTC
J gene: TRBJ1-2
clone size: few
V gene: TRBV5-4
D gene: .

CDR3 protein: CASSLVTGSVGETQYF
CDR3 DNA: TGTGCCAGCAGCTTAGTAACAGGGAGCGTCGGAGAGACCCAGTACTTC
J gene: TRBJ2-5
clone size: .
V gene: TRBV7-9
D gene: .

CDR3 protein: CASSSSGTQYGYTF
CDR3 DNA: TGTGCCAGCAGCTCCTCCGGGACACAATATGGCTACACCTTC
J gene: TRBJ1-2
clone size: few
V gene: TRBV5-4
D gene: .

CDR3 protein: CATSSGYGYTF
CDR3 DNA: TGTGCCACCAGCAGTGGCTATGGCTACACCTTC
J gene: TRBJ1-2
clone size: .
V gene: TRBV15
D gene: .

CDR3 protein: CASRPLSSYEQYF
CDR3 DNA: TGTGCCAGCAGACCCCTAAGCTCCTACGAGCAGTACTTC
J gene: TRBJ2-7
clone size: .
V gene: TRBV7-2
D gene: .

CDR3 protein: CASSPRAPGGINEKLFF
CDR3 DNA: TGTGCCAGCAGCCCCCGGGCCCCCGGGGGTATTAATGAAAAACTGTTTTTT
J gene: TRBJ1-4
clone size: many
V gene: TRBV5-5
D gene: .

CDR3 protein: CATSLGFSDSSYNEQFF
CDR3 DNA: TGTGCCACCAGCTTAGGTTTCAGTGACAGCTCCTACAATGAGCAGTTCTTC
J gene: TRBJ2-1
clone size: .
V gene: TRBV15
D gene: .

CDR3 protein: CASSLIGQNTGELFF
CDR3 DNA: TGTGCCAGCAGTTTAATAGGACAGAACACCGGGGAGCTGTTTTTT
J gene: TRBJ2-2
clone size: .
V gene: TRBV27
D gene: .

CDR3 protein: CASSSLQGSYGYTF
CDR3 DNA: TGTGCCAGCAGTTCATTACAGGGCTCCTACGGCTACACCTTC
J gene: TRBJ1-2
clone size: many
V gene: TRBV27
D gene: .

CDR3 protein: CASSPSDAAPQHF
CDR3 DNA: TGTGCCAGCAGTCCCAGCGACGCCGCGCCCCAGCATTTT
J gene: TRBJ1-5
clone size: many
V gene: TRBV25-1
D gene: .

CDR3 protein: CASSLGKSTDTQYF
CDR3 DNA: TGTGCCAGCAGCTTGGGAAAGAGCACAGATACGCAGTATTTT
J gene: TRBJ2-3
clone size: .
V gene: TRBV7-9
D gene: .

CDR3 protein: CASRGTARATNEKLFF
CDR3 DNA: TGTGCCAGCAGGGGGACAGCCAGGGCAACTAATGAAAAACTGTTTTTT
J gene: TRBJ1-4
clone size: few
V gene: TRBV7-9
D gene: TRBD1

CDR3 protein: CSARGGTSGGLETQYF
CDR3 DNA: TGCAGTGCTAGAGGGGGAACTAGCGGGGGACTGGAGACCCAGTACTTC
J gene: TRBJ2-5
clone size: many
V gene: TRBV20-1
D gene: TRBD2

CDR3 protein: CASRGQGLNEAFF
CDR3 DNA: TGTGCCAGCAGGGGACAGGGGCTTAATGAAGCTTTCTTT
J gene: TRBJ1-1
clone size: few
V gene: TRBV11-2
D gene: TRBD1

CDR3 protein: CASRSLGTDNEQFF
CDR3 DNA: TGCGCCAGCAGATCCCTCGGGACAGACAATGAGCAGTTCTTC
J gene: TRBJ2-1
clone size: few
V gene: TRBV5-1
D gene: TRBD1

CDR3 protein: CASSQDRGTEAFF
CDR3 DNA: TGCGCCAGCAGCCAGGACAGGGGGACTGAAGCTTTCTTT
J gene: TRBJ1-1
clone size: few
V gene: TRBV4-1
D gene: TRBD1

CDR3 protein: CSVGGSVSITEAFF
CDR3 DNA: TGCAGCGTTGGGGGTTCAGTAAGCATCACTGAAGCTTTCTTT
J gene: TRBJ1-1
clone size: few
V gene: TRBV29-1
D gene: .

CDR3 protein: CASSPGQGGYEQYF
CDR3 DNA: TGTGCCAGCAGCCCGGGACAGGGGGGCTACGAGCAGTACTTC
J gene: TRBJ2-7
clone size: few
V gene: TRBV5-4
D gene: TRBD1

CDR3 protein: CSVEGMNTEAFF
CDR3 DNA: TGCAGCGTCGAGGGGATGAACACTGAAGCTTTCTTT
J gene: TRBJ1-1
clone size: few
V gene: TRBV29-1
D gene: .

CDR3 protein: CASSLTSGTDTQYF
CDR3 DNA: TGTGCCAGCAGCTTGACTAGCGGAACAGATACGCAGTATTTT
J gene: TRBJ2-3
clone size: many
V gene: TRBV5-6
D gene: TRBD2

CDR3 protein: CASSQDLINEQYF
CDR3 DNA: TGTGCCAGCAGCCAAGATTTGATAAACGAGCAGTACTTC
J gene: TRBJ2-7
clone size: .
V gene: TRBV14
D gene: .

CDR3 protein: CASSYLEWMVNTGELFF
CDR3 DNA: TGTGCCAGCAGTTACTTGGAGTGGATGGTGAACACCGGGGAGCTGTTTTTT
J gene: TRBJ2-2
clone size: few
V gene: TRBV6-5
D gene: .

CDR3 protein: CASSPGQPWDYEEGYTF
CDR3 DNA: TGTGCCAGCAGTCCGGGACAGCCCTGGGACTATGAGGAAGGCTACACCTTC
J gene: TRBJ1-2
clone size: .
V gene: TRBV27
D gene: TRBD1

CDR3 protein: CASSLAVATGELFF
CDR3 DNA: TGTGCCAGCAGCTTGGCGGTGGCCACCGGGGAGCTGTTTTTT
J gene: TRBJ2-2
clone size: many
V gene: TRBV5-4
D gene: .

CDR3 protein: CASSPRTPNEQFF
CDR3 DNA: TGTGCCAGCAGCCCCCGGACCCCCAATGAGCAGTTCTTC
J gene: TRBJ2-1
clone size: .
V gene: TRBV7-2
D gene: .

CDR3 protein: CASSQDRVEDTEAFF
CDR3 DNA: TGCGCCAGCAGCCAAGACCGCGTTGAGGACACTGAAGCTTTCTTT
J gene: TRBJ1-1
clone size: few
V gene: TRBV4-1
D gene: .

CDR3 protein: CASSLPADTQYF
CDR3 DNA: TGTGCCAGCAGTTTGCCGGCGGATACGCAGTATTTT
J gene: TRBJ2-3
clone size: many
V gene: TRBV12-3/TRBV12-4
D gene: .

CDR3 protein: CASSQAQDGEKLFF
CDR3 DNA: TGCGCCAGCAGCCAAGCCCAGGACGGTGAAAAACTGTTTTTT
J gene: TRBJ1-4
clone size: many
V gene: TRBV4-1
D gene: .

CDR3 protein: CASSSLDRGSETQYF
CDR3 DNA: TGTGCCAGCAGCAGCCTGGACAGGGGATCAGAGACCCAGTACTTC
J gene: TRBJ2-5
clone size: many
V gene: TRBV5-5
D gene: TRBD1

CDR3 protein: CASSQEGISRWPTEAFF
CDR3 DNA: TGTGCCAGCAGCCAAGAAGGGATATCGAGGTGGCCCACTGAAGCTTTCTTT
J gene: TRBJ1-1
clone size: .
V gene: TRBV3-1
D gene: .

CDR3 protein: CASSYGRAGGETQYF
CDR3 DNA: TGTGCCAGCAGTTACGGGCGTGCAGGCGGGGAGACCCAGTACTTC
J gene: TRBJ2-5
clone size: .
V gene: TRBV6-2/TRBV6-3
D gene: .

CDR3 protein: CASSSWEGGNTEAFF
CDR3 DNA: TGCGCCAGCAGCTCATGGGAGGGGGGGAATACTGAAGCTTTCTTT
J gene: TRBJ1-1
clone size: few
V gene: TRBV5-1
D gene: .

CDR3 protein: CSAQEDGTANYGYTF
CDR3 DNA: TGCAGTGCTCAAGAGGATGGGACAGCTAACTATGGCTACACCTTC
J gene: TRBJ1-2
clone size: .
V gene: TRBV20-1
D gene: TRBD1

CDR3 protein: CASSWTDEQFF
CDR3 DNA: TGTGCCAGCAGCTGGACCGATGAGCAGTTCTTC
J gene: TRBJ2-1
clone size: many
V gene: TRBV7-9
D gene: .

CDR3 protein: CATSGAGSSYNEQFF
CDR3 DNA: TGTGCCACCAGTGGAGCGGGGAGCTCCTACAATGAGCAGTTCTTC
J gene: TRBJ2-1
clone size: .
V gene: TRBV24-1
D gene: TRBD2

CDR3 protein: CASSLGSSGVTDTQYF
CDR3 DNA: TGTGCCAGCAGCTTAGGGTCAAGCGGGGTCACAGATACGCAGTATTTT
J gene: TRBJ2-3
clone size: many
V gene: TRBV7-6
D gene: TRBD2

CDR3 protein: CASSQDRGQRNQPQHF
CDR3 DNA: TGCGCCAGCAGCCAAGATCGGGGACAGCGGAATCAGCCCCAGCATTTT
J gene: TRBJ1-5
clone size: .
V gene: TRBV4-1
D gene: TRBD1

CDR3 protein: CATSDSPGPYGYTF
CDR3 DNA: TGTGCCACCAGTGATTCTCCAGGACCCTATGGCTACACCTTC
J gene: TRBJ1-2
clone size: .
V gene: TRBV24-1
D gene: .

CDR3 protein: CASSSGGNTQYF
CDR3 DNA: TGTGCCAGCAGCTCGGGAGGGAATACGCAGTATTTT
J gene: TRBJ2-3
clone size: many
V gene: TRBV9
D gene: TRBD2

CDR3 protein: CASSLGGRGQTDTQYF
CDR3 DNA: TGTGCCAGCAGCTTAGGCGGGCGGGGGCAGACAGATACGCAGTATTTT
J gene: TRBJ2-3
clone size: .
V gene: TRBV11-2
D gene: .

CDR3 protein: CASSQDRGINSPLHF
CDR3 DNA: TGTGCCAGCAGTCAAGACAGGGGAATCAATTCACCCCTCCACTTT
J gene: TRBJ1-6
clone size: many
V gene: TRBV6-6
D gene: TRBD1

CDR3 protein: CASSQRLGQAIRDTQYF
CDR3 DNA: TGCGCCAGCAGCCAACGATTGGGACAGGCCATAAGGGATACGCAGTATTTT
J gene: TRBJ2-3
clone size: few
V gene: TRBV4-3
D gene: TRBD1

CDR3 protein: CASVEARYTGELFF
CDR3 DNA: TGTGCCAGCGTCGAGGCGCGTTACACCGGGGAGCTGTTTTTT
J gene: TRBJ2-2
clone size: .
V gene: TRBV10-3
D gene: .

CDR3 protein: CASTVTEDHTGELFF
CDR3 DNA: TGTGCCAGCACTGTTACTGAGGATCACACCGGGGAGCTGTTTTTT
J gene: TRBJ2-2
clone size: once
V gene: TRBV12-3/TRBV12-4
D gene: .

CDR3 protein: CASSLMSEEETQYF
CDR3 DNA: TGTGCCAGCAGCTTAATGTCGGAAGAAGAGACCCAGTACTTC
J gene: TRBJ2-5
clone size: .
V gene: TRBV7-7
D gene: .

CDR3 protein: CASSVGATPGNTIYF
CDR3 DNA: TGTGCCAGCAGCGTAGGGGCGACACCCGGAAACACCATATATTTT
J gene: TRBJ1-3
clone size: few
V gene: TRBV9
D gene: .

CDR3 protein: CASSYVPYEQYF
CDR3 DNA: TGTGCCAGCAGCTACGTGCCCTACGAGCAGTACTTC
J gene: TRBJ2-7
clone size: few
V gene: TRBV7-2
D gene: .

CDR3 protein: CASSLILDRVDTQYF
CDR3 DNA: TGCGCCAGCAGCTTGATCCTAGACAGGGTAGATACGCAGTATTTT
J gene: TRBJ2-3
clone size: .
V gene: TRBV5-1
D gene: TRBD1

CDR3 protein: CAPRSQGRGETQYF
CDR3 DNA: TGTGCCCCCCGGAGCCAGGGCCGGGGAGAGACCCAGTACTTC
J gene: TRBJ2-5
clone size: many
V gene: TRBV21-1
D gene: .

CDR3 protein: CASSLGPSTTGELFF
CDR3 DNA: TGTGCCAGCAGCTTAGGACCCTCAACCACCGGGGAGCTGTTTTTT
J gene: TRBJ2-2
clone size: .
V gene: TRBV7-2
D gene: .

CDR3 protein: CASSYTGSTGELFF
CDR3 DNA: TGTGCCAGCAGCTACACAGGGTCCACCGGGGAGCTGTTTTTT
J gene: TRBJ2-2
clone size: many
V gene: TRBV12-3/TRBV12-4
D gene: .

CDR3 protein: CASSSRQGPFTDTQYF
CDR3 DNA: TGTGCCAGCAGCTCCCGACAGGGGCCTTTCACAGATACGCAGTATTTT
J gene: TRBJ2-3
clone size: many
V gene: TRBV7-9
D gene: TRBD1

CDR3 protein: CASSLEGARGEKLFF
CDR3 DNA: TGCGCCAGCAGCTTGGAAGGGGCCCGTGGGGAAAAACTGTTTTTT
J gene: TRBJ1-4
clone size: many
V gene: TRBV5-1
D gene: .